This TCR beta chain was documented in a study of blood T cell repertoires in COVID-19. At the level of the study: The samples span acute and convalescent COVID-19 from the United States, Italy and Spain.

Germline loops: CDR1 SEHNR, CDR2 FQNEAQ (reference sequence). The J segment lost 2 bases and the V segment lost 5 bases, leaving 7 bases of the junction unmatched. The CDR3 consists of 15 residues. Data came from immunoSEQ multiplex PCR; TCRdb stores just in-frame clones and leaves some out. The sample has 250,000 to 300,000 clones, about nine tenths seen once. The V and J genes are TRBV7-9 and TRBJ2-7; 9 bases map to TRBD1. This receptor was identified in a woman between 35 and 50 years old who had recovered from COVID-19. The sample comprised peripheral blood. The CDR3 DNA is TGTGCCAGCAGCCCCCCGGGACAGGGCGCCTACGAGCAGTACTTC. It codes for CASSPPGQGAYEQYF.